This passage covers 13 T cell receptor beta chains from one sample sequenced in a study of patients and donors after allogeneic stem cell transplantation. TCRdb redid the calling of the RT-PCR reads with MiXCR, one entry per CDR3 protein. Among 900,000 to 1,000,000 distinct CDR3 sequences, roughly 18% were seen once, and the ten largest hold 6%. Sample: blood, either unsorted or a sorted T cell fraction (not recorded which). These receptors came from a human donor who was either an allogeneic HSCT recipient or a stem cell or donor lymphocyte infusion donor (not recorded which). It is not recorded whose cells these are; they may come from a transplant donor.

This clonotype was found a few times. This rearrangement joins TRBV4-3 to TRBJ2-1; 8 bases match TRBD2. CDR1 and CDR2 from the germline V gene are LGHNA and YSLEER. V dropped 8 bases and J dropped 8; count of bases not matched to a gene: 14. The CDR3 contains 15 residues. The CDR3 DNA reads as TGCGCCAGCGGGCAAGTCGGGGGGGTCCCTGATGAGCAGTTCTTC. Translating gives CASGQVGGVPDEQFF.

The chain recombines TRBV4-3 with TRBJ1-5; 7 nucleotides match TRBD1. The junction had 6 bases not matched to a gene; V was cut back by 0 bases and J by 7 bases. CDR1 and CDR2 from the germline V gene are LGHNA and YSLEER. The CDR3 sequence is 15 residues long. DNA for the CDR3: TGCGCCAGCAGCCAAGATGTCAGGGGGAAACAGCCCCAGCATTTT. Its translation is CASSQDVRGKQPQHF.

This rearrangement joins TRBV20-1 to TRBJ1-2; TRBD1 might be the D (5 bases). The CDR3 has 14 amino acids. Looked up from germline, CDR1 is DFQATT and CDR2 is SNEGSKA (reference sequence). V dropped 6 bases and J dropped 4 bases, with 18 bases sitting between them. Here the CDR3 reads CSALRQRGVYGYTF. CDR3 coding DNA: TGCAGTGCCCTACGACAACGGGGCGTCTATGGCTACACCTTC.

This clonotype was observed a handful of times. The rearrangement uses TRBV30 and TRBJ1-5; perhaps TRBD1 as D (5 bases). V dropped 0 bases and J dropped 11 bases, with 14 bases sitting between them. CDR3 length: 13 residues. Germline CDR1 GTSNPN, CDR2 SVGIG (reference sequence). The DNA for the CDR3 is TGTGCCTGGAGTGTACGAGGGGTTGTAGCCCAGCATTTT. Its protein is CAWSVRGVVAQHF.

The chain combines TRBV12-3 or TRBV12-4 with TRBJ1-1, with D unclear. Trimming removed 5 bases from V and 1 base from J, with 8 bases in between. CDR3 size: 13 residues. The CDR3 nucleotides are TGTGCCAGCAGTCTTTACCCGAACACTGAAGCTTTCTTT. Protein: CASSLYPNTEAFF.

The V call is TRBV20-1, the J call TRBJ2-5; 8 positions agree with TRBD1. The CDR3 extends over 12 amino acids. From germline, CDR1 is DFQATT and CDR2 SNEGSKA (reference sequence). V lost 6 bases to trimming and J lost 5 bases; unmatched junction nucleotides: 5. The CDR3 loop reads CSARDRLETQYF. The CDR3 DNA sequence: TGCAGTGCCAGGGACAGGTTGGAGACCCAGTACTTC.

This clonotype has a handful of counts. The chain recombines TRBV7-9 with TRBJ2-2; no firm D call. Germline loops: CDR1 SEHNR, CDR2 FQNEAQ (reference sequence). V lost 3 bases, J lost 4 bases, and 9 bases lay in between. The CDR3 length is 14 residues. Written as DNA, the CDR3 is TGTGCCAGCAGCTTTCGGGCGGTCACCGGGGAGCTGTTTTTT. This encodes CASSFRAVTGELFF.

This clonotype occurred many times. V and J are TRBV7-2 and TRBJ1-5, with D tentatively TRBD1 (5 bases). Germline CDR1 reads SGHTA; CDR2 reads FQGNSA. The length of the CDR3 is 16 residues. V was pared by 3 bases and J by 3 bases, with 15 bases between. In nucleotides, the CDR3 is TGTGCCAGCAGCTTTCTCGGCAGGGTTGTCAATCAGCCCCAGCATTTT. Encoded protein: CASSFLGRVVNQPQHF.

CDR3 sequence: CASSHNTGMNTEAFF. In nucleotides, the CDR3 is TGTGCCAGCAGCCATAATACAGGGATGAACACTGAAGCTTTCTTT. This chain uses TRBV12-3 or TRBV12-4 with TRBJ1-1; D might be TRBD1 (6 bases). Trimming took off 6 bases at V and 0 bases at J, with 14 bases between the two ends. The CDR3 is made up of 15 amino acids.

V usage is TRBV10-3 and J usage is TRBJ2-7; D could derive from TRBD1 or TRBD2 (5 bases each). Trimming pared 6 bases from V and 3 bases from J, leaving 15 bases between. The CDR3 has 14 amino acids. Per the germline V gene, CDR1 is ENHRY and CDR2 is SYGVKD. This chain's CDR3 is CAIRGDGRVYEQYF. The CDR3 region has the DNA TGTGCCATCAGGGGGGACGGGCGTGTCTACGAGCAGTACTTC.

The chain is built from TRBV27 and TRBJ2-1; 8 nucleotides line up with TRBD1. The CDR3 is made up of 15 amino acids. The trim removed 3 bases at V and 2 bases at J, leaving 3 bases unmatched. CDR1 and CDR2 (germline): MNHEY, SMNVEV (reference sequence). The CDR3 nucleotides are TGTGCCAGCAGTTTCCAGGGGGCGACCTACAATGAGCAGTTCTTC. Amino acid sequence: CASSFQGATYNEQFF.

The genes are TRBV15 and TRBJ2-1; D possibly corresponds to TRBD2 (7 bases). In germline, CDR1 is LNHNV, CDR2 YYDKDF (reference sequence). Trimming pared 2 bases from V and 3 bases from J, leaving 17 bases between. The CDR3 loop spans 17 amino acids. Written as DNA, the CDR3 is TGTGCCACCAGCAGACATTCGGGGGGCCTCGACTACAATGAGCAGTTCTTC. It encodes CATSRHSGGLDYNEQFF. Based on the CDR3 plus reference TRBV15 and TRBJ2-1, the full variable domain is DAMVIQNPRYQVTQFGKPVTLSCSQTLNHNVMYWYQQKSSQAPKLLFHYYDKDFNNEADTPDNFQSRRPNTSFCFLDIRSPGLGDTAMYLCATSRHSGGLDYNEQFFGPGTRLTVL.

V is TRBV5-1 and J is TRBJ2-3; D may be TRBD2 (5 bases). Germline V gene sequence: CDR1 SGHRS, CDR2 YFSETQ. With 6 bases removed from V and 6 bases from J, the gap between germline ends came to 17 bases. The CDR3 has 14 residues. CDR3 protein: CASTPGISGDTQYF. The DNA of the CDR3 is TGCGCCAGCACGCCCGGGATTAGTGGCGATACGCAGTATTTT.